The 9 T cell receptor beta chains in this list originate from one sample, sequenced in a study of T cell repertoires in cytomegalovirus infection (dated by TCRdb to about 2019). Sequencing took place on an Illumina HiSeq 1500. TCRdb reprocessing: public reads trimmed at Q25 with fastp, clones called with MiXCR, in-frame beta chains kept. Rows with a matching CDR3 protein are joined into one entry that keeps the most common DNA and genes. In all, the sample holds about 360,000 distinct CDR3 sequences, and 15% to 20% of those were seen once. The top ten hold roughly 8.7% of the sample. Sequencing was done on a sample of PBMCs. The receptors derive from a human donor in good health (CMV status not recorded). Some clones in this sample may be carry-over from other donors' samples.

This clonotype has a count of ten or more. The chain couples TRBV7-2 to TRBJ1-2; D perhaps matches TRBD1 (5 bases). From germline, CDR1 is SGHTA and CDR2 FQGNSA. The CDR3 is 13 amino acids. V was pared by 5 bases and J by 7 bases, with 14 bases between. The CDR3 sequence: CASSPGDGIGYTF. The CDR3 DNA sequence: TGTGCCAGCAGCCCCGGGGACGGGATTGGCTACACCTTC.

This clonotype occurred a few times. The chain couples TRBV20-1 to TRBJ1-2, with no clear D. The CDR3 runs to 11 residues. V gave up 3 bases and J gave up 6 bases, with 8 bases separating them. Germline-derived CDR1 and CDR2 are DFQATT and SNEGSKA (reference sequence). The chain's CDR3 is CSASWRDGYTF. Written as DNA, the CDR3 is TGCAGTGCTAGTTGGAGAGATGGCTACACCTTC.

The CDR3 reads CASSALRGAYIQYF. The DNA for the CDR3 is TGTGCCAGCAGTGCCTTGCGTGGGGCTTACATTCAGTACTTC. This sequence joins TRBV6-1 and TRBJ2-4; tentative D call: TRBD1 (5 bases). Germline values: CDR1 MNHNS, CDR2 SASEGT. The CDR3 consists of 14 residues. V was shortened by 4 bases and J by 8 bases, with 15 bases between the two germline ends.

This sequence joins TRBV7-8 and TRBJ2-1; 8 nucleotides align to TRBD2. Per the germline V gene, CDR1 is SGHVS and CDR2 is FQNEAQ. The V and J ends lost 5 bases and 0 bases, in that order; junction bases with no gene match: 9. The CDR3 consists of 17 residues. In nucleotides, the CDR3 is TGTGCCAGCAGCCTACGGGGAGCGGGGGCCTCCTACAATGAGCAGTTCTTC. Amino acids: CASSLRGAGASYNEQFF.

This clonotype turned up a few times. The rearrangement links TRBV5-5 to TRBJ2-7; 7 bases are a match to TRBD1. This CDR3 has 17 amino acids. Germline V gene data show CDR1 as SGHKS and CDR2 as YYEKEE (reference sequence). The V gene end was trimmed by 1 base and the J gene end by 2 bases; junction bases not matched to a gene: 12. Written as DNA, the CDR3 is TGTGCCAGCAGCTTGAAGGGACAGCGACCGAAACCCTACGAGCAGTACTTC. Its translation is CASSLKGQRPKPYEQYF.

In DNA, the CDR3 is TGTGCCAGCAGCGCACAACAAGGTTTGATTGGCTACACCTTC. Residues: CASSAQQGLIGYTF. The V gene is TRBV9, the J gene TRBJ1-2; D not resolved. This CDR3 is 14 amino acids long. V was clipped by 3 bases and J by 7 bases, with 16 bases between them. In germline, CDR1 is SGDLS, CDR2 YYNGEE.

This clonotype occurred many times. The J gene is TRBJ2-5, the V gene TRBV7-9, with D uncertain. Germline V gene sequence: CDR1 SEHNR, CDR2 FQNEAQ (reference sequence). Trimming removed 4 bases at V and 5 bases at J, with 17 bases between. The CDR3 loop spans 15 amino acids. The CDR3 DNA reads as TGTGCCAGCAGCTCGACCTTTTTAGGGTTGGAGACCCAGTACTTC. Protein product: CASSSTFLGLETQYF.

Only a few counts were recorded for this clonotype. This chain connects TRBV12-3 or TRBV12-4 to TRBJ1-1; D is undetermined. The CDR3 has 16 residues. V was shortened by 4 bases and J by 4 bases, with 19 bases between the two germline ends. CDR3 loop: CASSSLGRSLGTEAFF. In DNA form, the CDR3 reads TGTGCCAGCAGTTCCCTCGGACGATCCCTCGGCACTGAAGCTTTCTTT.

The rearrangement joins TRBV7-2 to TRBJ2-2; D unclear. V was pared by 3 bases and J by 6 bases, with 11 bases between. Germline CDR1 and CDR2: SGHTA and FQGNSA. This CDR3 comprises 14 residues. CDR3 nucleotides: TGTGCCAGCAGCTTCCATCGTAGGGCCGGGGAGCTGTTTTTT. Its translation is CASSFHRRAGELFF.